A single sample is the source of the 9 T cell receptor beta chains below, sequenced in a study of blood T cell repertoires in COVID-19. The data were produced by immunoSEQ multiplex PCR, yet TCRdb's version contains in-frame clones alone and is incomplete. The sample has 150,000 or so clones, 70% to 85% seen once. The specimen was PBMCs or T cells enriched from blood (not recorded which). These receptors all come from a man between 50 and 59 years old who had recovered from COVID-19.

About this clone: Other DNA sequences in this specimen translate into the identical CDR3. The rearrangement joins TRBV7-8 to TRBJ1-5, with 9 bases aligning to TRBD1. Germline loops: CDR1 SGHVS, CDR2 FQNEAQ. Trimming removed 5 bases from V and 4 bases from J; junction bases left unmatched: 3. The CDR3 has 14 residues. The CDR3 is CASSRDRANQPQHF. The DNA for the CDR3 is TGTGCCAGCAGCCGGGACAGGGCAAATCAGCCCCAGCATTTT.

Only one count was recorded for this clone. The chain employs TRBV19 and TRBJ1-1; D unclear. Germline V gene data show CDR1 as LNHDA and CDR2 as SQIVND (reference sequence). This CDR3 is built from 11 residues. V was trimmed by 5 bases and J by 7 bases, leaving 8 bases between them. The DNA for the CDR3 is TGTGCCAGTAGTTCCGGTCTTGAAGCTTTCTTT. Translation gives CASSSGLEAFF. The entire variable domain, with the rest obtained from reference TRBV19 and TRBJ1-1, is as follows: DGGITQSPKYLFRKEGQNVTLSCEQNLNHDAMYWYRQDPGQGLRLIYYSQIVNDFQKGDIAEGYSVSREKKESFPLTVTSAQKNPTAFYLCASSSGLEAFFGQGTRLTVV.

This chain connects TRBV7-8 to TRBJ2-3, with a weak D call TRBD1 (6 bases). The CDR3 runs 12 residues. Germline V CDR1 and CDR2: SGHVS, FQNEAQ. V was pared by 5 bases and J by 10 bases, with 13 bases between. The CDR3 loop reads CASSQIQGPQYF. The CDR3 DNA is TGTGCCAGCAGCCAAATACAGGGTCCGCAGTATTTT.

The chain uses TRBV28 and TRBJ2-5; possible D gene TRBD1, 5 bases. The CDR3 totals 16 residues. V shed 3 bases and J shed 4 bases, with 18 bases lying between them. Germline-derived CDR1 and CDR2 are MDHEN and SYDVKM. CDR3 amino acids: CASSFRQGYPSETQYF. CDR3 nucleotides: TGTGCCAGCAGTTTCCGTCAGGGCTACCCCTCAGAGACCCAGTACTTC. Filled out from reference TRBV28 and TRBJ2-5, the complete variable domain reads DVKVTQSSRYLVKRTGEKVFLECVQDMDHENMFWYRQDPGLGLRLIYFSYDVKMKEKGDIPEGYSVSREKKERFSLILESASTNQTSMYLCASSFRQGYPSETQYFGPGTRLLVL.

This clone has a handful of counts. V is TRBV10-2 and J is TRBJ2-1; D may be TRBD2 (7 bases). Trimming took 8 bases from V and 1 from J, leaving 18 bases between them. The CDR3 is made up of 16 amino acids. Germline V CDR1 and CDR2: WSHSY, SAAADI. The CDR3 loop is CASVRGGGPSYNEQFF. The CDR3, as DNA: TGCGCCAGCGTTCGAGGGGGGGGGCCTTCCTACAATGAGCAGTTCTTC.

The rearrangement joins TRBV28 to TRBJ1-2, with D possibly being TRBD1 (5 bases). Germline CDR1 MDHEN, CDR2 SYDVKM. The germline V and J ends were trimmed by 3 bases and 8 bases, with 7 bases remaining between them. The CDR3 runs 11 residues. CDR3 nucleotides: TGTGCCAGCAGTTTGGGGCAAGGCTACACCTTC. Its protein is CASSLGQGYTF.

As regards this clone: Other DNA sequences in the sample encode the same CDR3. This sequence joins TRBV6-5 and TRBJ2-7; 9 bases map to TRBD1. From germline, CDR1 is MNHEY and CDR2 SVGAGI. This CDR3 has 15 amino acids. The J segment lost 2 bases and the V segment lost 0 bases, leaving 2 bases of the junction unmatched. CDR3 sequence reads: CASSYSGTGTYEQYF. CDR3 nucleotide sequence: TGTGCCAGCAGTTACTCCGGGACAGGGACCTACGAGCAGTACTTC.

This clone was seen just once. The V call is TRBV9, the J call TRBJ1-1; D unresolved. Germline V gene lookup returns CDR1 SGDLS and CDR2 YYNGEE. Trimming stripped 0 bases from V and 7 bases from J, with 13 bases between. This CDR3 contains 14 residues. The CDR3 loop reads CASSVVMSTGEAFF. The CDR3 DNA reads TGTGCCAGCAGCGTAGTTATGTCGACGGGTGAAGCTTTCTTT.

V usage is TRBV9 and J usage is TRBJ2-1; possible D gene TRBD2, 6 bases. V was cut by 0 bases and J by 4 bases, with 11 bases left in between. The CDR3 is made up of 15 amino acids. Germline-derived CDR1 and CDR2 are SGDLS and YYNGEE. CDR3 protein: CASSVAGTRYNEQFF. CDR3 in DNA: TGTGCCAGCAGCGTAGCTGGGACTCGGTACAATGAGCAGTTCTTC.